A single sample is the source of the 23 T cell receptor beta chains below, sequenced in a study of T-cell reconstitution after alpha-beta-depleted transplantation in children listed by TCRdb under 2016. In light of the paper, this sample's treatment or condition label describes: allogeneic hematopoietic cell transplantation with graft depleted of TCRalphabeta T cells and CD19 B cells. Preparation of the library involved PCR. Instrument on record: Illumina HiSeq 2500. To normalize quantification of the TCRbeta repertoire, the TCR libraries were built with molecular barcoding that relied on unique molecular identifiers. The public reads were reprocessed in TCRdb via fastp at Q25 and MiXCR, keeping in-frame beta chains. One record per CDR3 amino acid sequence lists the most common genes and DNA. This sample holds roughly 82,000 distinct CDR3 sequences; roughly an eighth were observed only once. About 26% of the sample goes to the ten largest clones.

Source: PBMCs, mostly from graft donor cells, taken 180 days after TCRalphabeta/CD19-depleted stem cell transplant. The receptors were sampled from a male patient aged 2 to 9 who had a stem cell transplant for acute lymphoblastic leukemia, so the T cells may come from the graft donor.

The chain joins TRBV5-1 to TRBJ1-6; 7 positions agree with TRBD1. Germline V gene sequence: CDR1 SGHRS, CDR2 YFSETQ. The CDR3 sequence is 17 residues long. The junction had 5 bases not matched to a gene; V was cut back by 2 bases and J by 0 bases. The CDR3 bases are TGCGCCAGCAGCTTCTACCCAGGGGGCTCCTATAATTCACCCCTCCACTTT. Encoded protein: CASSFYPGGSYNSPLHF.

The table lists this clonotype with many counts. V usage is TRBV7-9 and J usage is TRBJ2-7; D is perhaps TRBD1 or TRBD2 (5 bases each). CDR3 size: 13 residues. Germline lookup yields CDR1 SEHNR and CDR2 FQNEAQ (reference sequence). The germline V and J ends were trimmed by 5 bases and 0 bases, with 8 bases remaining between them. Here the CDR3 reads CASSGGYSYEQYF. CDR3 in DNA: TGTGCCAGCAGCGGGGGTTACTCCTACGAGCAGTACTTC.

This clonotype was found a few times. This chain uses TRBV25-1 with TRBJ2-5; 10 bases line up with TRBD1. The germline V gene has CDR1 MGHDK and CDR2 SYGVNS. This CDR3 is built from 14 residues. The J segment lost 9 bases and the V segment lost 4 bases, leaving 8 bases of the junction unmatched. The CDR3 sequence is CASSGLPGQGSQYF. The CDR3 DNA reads TGTGCCAGCAGTGGGCTTCCGGGACAGGGGTCCCAGTACTTC.

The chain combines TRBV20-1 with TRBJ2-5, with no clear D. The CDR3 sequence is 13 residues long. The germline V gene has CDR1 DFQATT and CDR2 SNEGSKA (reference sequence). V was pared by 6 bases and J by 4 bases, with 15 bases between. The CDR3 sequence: CSAPARPRETQYF. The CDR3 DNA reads TGCAGTGCCCCCGCGAGACCGCGAGAGACCCAGTACTTC.

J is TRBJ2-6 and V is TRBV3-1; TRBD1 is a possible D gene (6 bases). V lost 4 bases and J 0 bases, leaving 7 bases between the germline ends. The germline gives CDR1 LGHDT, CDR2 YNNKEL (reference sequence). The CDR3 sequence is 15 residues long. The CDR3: CASSLQGSGANVLTF. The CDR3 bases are TGTGCCAGCAGCCTACAGGGCTCTGGGGCCAACGTCCTGACTTTC.

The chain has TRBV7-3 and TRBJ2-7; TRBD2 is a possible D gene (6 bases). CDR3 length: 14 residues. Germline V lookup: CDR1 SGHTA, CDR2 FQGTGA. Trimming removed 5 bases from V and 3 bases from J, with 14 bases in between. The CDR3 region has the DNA TGTGCCAGCAGCGATTCAGCGGGTCTCTACGAGCAGTACTTC. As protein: CASSDSAGLYEQYF. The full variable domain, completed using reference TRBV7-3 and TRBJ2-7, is GAGVSQTPSNKVTEKGKYVELRCDPISGHTALYWYRQSLGQGPEFLIYFQGTGAADDSGLPNDRFFAVRPEGSVSTLKIQRTERGDSAVYLCASSDSAGLYEQYFGPGTRLTVT.

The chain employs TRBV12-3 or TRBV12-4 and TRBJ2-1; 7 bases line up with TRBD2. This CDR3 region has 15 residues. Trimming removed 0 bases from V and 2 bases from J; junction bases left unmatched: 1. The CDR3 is CASSLAGLTYNEQFF. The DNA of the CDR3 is TGTGCCAGCAGTTTAGCGGGACTAACCTACAATGAGCAGTTCTTC.

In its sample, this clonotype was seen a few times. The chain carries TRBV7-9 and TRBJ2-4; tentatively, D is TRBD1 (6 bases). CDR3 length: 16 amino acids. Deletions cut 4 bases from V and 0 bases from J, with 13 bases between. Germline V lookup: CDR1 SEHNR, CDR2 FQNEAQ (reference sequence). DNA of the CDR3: TGTGCCAGCAGCTCAGGGGTGGGACGAGCCAAAAACATTCAGTACTTC. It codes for CASSSGVGRAKNIQYF.

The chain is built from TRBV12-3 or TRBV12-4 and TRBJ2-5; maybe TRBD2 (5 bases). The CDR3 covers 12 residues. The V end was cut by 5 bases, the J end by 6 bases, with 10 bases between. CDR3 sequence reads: CASSRGKKTQYF. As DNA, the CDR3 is TGTGCCAGCAGTCGGGGAAAAAAGACCCAGTACTTC.

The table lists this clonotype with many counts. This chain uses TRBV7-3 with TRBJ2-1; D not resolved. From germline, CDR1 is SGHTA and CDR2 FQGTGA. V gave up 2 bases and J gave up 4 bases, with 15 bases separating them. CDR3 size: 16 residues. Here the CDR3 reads CASSLFGNPYYNEQFF. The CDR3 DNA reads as TGTGCCAGCAGCTTATTCGGTAACCCCTATTACAATGAGCAGTTCTTC.

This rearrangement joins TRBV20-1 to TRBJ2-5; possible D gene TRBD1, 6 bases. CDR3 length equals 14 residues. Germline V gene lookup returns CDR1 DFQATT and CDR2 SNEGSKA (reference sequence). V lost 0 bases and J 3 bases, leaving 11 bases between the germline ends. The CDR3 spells CSARETGREETQYF. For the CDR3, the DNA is TGCAGTGCTAGAGAGACAGGTCGGGAAGAGACCCAGTACTTC.

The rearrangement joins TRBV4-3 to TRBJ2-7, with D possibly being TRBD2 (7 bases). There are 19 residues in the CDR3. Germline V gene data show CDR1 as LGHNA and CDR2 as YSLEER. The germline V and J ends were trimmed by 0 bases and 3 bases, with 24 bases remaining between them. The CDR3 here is CASSQDWGQGGRRGYEQYF. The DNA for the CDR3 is TGCGCCAGCAGCCAAGACTGGGGGCAGGGAGGGAGAAGAGGCTACGAGCAGTACTTC.

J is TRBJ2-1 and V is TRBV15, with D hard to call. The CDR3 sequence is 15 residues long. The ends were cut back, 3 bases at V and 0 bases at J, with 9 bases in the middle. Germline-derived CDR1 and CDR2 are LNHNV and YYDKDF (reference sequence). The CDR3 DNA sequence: TGTGCCACCAGCAGTATGAGGAGCTCCTACAATGAGCAGTTCTTC. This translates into CATSSMRSSYNEQFF.

The CDR3 nucleotides are TGTGCCAGCCGTGGGGACGGAGCTACAACCCAGCATTTT. It specifies CASRGDGATTQHF. This sequence joins TRBV12-3 or TRBV12-4 and TRBJ1-5; perhaps TRBD1 as D (5 bases). This CDR3 is built from 13 residues. Trimming left V 8 bases short and J 11 bases short, with 19 bases between.

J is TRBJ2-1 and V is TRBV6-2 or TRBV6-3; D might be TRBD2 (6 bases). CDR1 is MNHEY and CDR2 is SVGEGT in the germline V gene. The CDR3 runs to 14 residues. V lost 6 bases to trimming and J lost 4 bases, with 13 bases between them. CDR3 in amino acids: CASSRDFYYNEQFF. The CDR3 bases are TGTGCCAGCAGCCGGGACTTTTATTACAATGAGCAGTTCTTC.

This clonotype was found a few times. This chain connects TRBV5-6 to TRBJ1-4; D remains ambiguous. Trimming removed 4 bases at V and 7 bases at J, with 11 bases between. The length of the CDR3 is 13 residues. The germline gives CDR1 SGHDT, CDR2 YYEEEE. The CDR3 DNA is TGTGCCAGCAGCGTGGGATGGGGTGAAAAACTGTTTTTT. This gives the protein CASSVGWGEKLFF.

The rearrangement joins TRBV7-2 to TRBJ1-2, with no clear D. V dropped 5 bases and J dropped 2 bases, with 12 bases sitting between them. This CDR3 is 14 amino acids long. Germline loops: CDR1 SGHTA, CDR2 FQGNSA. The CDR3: CASSLLRINYGYTF. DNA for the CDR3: TGTGCCAGCAGCCTCCTCAGGATCAACTATGGCTACACCTTC. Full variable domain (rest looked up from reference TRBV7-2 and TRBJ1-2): GAGVSQSPSNKVTEKGKDVELRCDPISGHTALYWYRQSLGQGLEFLIYFQGNSAPDKSGLPSDRFSAERTGGSVSTLTIQRTQQEDSAVYLCASSLLRINYGYTFGSGTRLTVV.

The CDR3 nucleotides are TGTGCCAGCAGCCCTTGGGCTGGGCTTGGCAAAAACATTCAGTACTTC. Residues: CASSPWAGLGKNIQYF. The genes are TRBV7-9 and TRBJ2-4; D not resolved. Looked up from germline, CDR1 is SEHNR and CDR2 is FQNEAQ (reference sequence). Trimming pared 5 bases from V and 3 bases from J, leaving 17 bases between. The CDR3 has 16 residues.

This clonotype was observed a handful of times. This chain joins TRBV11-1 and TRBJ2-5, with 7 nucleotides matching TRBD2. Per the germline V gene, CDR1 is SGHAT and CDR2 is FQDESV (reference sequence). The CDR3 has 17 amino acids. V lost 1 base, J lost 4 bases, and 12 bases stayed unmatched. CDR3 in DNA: TGTGCCAGCAGCTTAGAGGGCCCGGCGGGAGTGGGAGAGACCCAGTACTTC. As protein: CASSLEGPAGVGETQYF.

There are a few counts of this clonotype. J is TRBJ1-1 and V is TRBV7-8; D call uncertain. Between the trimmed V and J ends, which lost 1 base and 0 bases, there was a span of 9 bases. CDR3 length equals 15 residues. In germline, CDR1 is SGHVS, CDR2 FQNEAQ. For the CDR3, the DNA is TGTGCCAGCAGCTTAGTCGGGGTACTGAACACTGAAGCTTTCTTT. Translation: CASSLVGVLNTEAFF.

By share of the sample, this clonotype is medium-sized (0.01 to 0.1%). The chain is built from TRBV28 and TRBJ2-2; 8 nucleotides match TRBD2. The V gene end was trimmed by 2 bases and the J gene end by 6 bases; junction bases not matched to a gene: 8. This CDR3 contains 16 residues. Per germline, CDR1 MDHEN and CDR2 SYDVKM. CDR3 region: CASSLIQRGPPGELFF. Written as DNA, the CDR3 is TGTGCCAGCAGTTTAATCCAGCGGGGGCCACCCGGGGAGCTGTTTTTT.

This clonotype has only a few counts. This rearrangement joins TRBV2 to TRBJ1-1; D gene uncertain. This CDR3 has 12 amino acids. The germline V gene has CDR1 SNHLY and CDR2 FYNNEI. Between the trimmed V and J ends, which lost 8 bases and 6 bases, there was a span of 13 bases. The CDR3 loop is CASALGTAEAFF. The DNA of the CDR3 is TGTGCCAGCGCCCTGGGAACCGCTGAAGCTTTCTTT.

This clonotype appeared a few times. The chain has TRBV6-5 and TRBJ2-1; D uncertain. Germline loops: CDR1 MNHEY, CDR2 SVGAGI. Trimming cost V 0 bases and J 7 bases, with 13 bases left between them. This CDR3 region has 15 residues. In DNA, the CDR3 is TGTGCCAGCAGTTACTCGAGAGGCCGTACGAATGAGCAGTTCTTC. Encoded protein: CASSYSRGRTNEQFF.